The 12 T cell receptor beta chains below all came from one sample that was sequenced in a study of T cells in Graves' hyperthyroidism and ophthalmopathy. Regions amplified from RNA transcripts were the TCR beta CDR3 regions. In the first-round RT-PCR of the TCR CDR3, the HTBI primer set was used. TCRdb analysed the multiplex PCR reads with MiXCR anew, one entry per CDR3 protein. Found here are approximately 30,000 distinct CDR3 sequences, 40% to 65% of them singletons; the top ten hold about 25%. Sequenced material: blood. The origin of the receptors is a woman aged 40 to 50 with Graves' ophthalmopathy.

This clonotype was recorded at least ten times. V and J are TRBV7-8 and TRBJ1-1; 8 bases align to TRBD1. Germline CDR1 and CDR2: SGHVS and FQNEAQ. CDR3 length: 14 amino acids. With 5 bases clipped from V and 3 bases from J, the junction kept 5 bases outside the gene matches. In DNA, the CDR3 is TGTGCCAGCAGCCCAGGGGGCGGCGACACTGAAGCTTTCTTT. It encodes CASSPGGGDTEAFF.

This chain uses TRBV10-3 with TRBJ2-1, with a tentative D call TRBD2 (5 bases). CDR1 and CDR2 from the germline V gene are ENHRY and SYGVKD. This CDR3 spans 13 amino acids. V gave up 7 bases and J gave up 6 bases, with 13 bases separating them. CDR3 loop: CAIKARLANEQFF. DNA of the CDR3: TGTGCCATCAAGGCACGGCTAGCCAATGAGCAGTTCTTC.

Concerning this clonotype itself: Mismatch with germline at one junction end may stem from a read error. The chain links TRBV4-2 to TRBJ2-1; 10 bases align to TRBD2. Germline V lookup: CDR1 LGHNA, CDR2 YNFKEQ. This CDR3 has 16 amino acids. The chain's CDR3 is CASSQEASGSIHEQLF. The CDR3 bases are TGTGCCAGCAGCCAAGAGGCTAGCGGGAGTATCCATGAGCAGCTCTTC.

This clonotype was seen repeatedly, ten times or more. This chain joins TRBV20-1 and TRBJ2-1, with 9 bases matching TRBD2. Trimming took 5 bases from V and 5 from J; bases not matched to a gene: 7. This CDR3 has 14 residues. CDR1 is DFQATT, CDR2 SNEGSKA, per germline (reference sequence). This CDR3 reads CSAPLAGSHNEQFF. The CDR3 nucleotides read TGCAGTGCTCCTCTAGCGGGAAGTCACAATGAGCAGTTCTTC.

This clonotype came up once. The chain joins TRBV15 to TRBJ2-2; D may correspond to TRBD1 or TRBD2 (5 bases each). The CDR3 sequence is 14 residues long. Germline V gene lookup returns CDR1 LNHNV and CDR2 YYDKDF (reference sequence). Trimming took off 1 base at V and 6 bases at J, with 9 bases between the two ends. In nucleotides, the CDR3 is TGTGCCACCAGCAGAGCCGGGACGGCCGGGGAGCTGTTTTTT. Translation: CATSRAGTAGELFF.

CDR3 nucleotides: TGTGCCAGCAGTTTATCTATTAGCGGGGGTTCCGATACGCAGTATTTT. Amino acids: CASSLSISGGSDTQYF. The chain couples TRBV27 to TRBJ2-3, with TRBD2 identical over 9 bases. The trim removed 0 bases at V and 6 bases at J, leaving 7 bases unmatched. CDR3 size: 16 residues. Germline V lookup: CDR1 MNHEY, CDR2 SMNVEV (reference sequence).

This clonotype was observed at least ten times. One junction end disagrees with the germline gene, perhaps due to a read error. CDR3 residues: CGTSGIAKNIQYF. The CDR3 DNA is TGTGGGACTAGCGGGATAGCCAAAAACATTCAGTACTTC. The chain uses TRBV20-1 and TRBJ2-4; 13 bases match TRBD2. The CDR3 has 13 amino acids. CDR1 is DFQATT and CDR2 is SNEGSKA in the germline V gene (reference sequence).

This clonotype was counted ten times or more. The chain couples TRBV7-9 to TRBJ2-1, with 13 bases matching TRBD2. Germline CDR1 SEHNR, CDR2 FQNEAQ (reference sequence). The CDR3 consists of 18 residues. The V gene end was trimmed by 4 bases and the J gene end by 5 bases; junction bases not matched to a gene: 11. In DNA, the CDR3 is TGTGCCAGCAGCTCACCCCCTCGACTAGCGGGAGGCAACAATGAGCAGTTCTTC. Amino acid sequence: CASSSPPRLAGGNNEQFF.

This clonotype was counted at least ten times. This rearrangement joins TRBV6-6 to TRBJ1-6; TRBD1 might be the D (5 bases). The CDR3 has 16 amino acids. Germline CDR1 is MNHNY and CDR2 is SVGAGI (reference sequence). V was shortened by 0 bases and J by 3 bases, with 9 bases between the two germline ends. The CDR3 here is CASSYSTEIYNSPLHF. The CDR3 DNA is TGTGCCAGCAGTTACTCGACAGAGATCTATAATTCACCCCTCCACTTT.

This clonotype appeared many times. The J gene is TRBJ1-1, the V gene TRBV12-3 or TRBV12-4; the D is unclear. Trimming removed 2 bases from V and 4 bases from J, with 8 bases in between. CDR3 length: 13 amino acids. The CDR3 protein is CASSLFGGTEAFF. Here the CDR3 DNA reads TGTGCCAGCAGTTTATTTGGTGGCACTGAAGCTTTCTTT.

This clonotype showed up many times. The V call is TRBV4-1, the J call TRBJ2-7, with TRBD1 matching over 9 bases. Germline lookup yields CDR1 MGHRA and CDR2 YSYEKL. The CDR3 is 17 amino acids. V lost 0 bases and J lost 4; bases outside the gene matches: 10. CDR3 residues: CASSQEPSPGQGYEQYF. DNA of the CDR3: TGCGCCAGCAGCCAAGAGCCTTCACCGGGACAGGGTTACGAGCAGTACTTC.

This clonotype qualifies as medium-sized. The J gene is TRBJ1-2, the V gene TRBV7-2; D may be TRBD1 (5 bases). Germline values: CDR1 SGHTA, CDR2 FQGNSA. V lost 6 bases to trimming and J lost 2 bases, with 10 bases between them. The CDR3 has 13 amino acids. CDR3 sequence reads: CASSPTENYGYTF. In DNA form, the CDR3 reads TGTGCCAGCAGTCCGACAGAGAACTATGGCTACACCTTC.